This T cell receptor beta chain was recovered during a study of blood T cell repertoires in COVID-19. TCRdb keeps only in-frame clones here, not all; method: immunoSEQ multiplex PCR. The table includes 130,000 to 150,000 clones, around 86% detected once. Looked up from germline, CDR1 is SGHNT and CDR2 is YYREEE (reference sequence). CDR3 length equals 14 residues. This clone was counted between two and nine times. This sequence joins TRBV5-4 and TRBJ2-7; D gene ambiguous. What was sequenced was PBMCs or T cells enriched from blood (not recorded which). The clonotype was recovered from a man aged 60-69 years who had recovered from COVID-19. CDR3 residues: CAQQDLPDSYEQYF. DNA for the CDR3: TGTGCTCAGCAGGATCTCCCGGACTCCTACGAGCAGTACTTC.